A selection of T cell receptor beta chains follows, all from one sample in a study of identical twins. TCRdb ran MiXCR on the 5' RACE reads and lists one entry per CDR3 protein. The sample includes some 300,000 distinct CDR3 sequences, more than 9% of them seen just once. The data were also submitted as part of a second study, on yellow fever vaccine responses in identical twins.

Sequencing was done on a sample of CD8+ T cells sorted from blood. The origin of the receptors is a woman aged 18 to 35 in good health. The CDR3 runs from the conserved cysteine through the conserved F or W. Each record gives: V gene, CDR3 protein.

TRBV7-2	CASSQRRGIGYF
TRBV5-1	CASSPDRAEAFF
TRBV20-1	CSARDRGAYTDTQYF
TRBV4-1	CASSQTTPGLATDTQYF
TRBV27	CASSATTGTNTGELFF
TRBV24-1	CATSGPSQEVDGELFF
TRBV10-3	CAISEKRGVYNEQFF
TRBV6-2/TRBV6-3	CASSYSWTSGSEQYF
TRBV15	CATSRTGERSTDTQYF
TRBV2	CASSEGDNLSNEKLFF
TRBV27	CASSPEREASYEQYF
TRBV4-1	CASSQPGWPFYSPLHF
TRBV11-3	CASGSGSTDTQYF
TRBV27	CASSRGLAGVSTTDTQYF
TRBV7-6	CASSPTSGRAGELFF
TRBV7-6	CASSPGGGSPPTDTQYF
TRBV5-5	CASSHGVAALDEQFF
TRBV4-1	CASSRGREELQDEQFF
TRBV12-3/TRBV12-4	CASSGAPGPPTGELFF
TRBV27	CASSLSRGWETQYF
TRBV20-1	CSARPPGRLAGGSNEQFF
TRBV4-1	CASSQFEREQFF
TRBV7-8	CASSLFRGDAETQYF
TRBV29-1	CSVERRGADTQYF
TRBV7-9	CASSRGQDNEKLFF
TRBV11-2	CASSLVNSNQPQHF
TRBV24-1	CATSDSRWDRGLTDTQYF
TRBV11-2	CASSLDPRGRVAYEQYF